Below are 7 T cell receptor beta chains sequenced from a single sample in a study of OX40 agonist ivuxolimab in advanced cancers. This table comes from immunoSEQ multiplex PCR, and its TCRdb copy is limited to in-frame clones, with some not included. The sample holds tens of thousands of clones, about four fifths seen once. The sequences come from CD4+ or CD8+ T cells sorted from blood, collected in a trial of the OX40 agonist ivuxolimab. The source is an adult with an advanced solid tumor such as melanoma, head and neck, liver or kidney cancer.

The rearrangement links TRBV23-1 to TRBJ2-3; D remains ambiguous. TRBV23-1 counts as an open reading frame of uncertain function. The CDR3 runs 13 residues. V was trimmed by 4 bases and J by 0 bases, leaving 5 bases between them. This CDR3 is CASSLVSTDTQYF. The CDR3 DNA reads TGCGCCAGCAGTCTGGTGAGCACAGATACGCAGTATTTT.

CDR3 in amino acids: CATSSHLGADTQYF. DNA for the CDR3: TGTGCCACCAGCAGCCACCTGGGAGCGGATACGCAGTATTTT. The chain has TRBV15 and TRBJ2-3; D is perhaps TRBD2 (5 bases). Germline loops: CDR1 LNHNV, CDR2 YYDKDF (reference sequence). This CDR3 region has 14 residues. Between the trimmed V and J ends, which lost 3 bases and 6 bases, there was a span of 13 bases.

V and J are TRBV29-1 and TRBJ2-5; no definite D call. The last part of the DNA fits TRBJ2-7 better; the J call may be wrong. From germline, CDR1 is SQVTM and CDR2 ANQGSEA. This CDR3 has 14 amino acids. The chain's CDR3 is CSVEDGSGRHEQYF. CDR3 coding DNA: TGCAGCGTTGAAGATGGTTCTGGCAGACACGAGCAGTACTTC.

The V call is TRBV2, the J call TRBJ2-1; TRBD2 matches at 7 bases. V dropped 7 bases and J dropped 3; count of bases not matched to a gene: 3. This CDR3 region has 13 residues. Germline CDR1 and CDR2: SNHLY and FYNNEI. CDR3 DNA: TGTGCCAGCACGCTAGCGGACTACAATGAGCAGTTCTTC. Its protein product is CASTLADYNEQFF.

The V gene is TRBV28, the J gene TRBJ2-7; 7 positions agree with TRBD1. The germline gives CDR1 MDHEN, CDR2 SYDVKM. The V segment lost 3 bases and the J segment 3 bases; nucleotides outside the gene matches: 14. This CDR3 spans 17 amino acids. The CDR3 spells CASSFSTTGTDLYEQYF. CDR3 coding DNA: TGTGCCAGCAGTTTCTCTACGACCGGGACAGACCTCTACGAGCAGTACTTC.

This chain joins TRBV28 and TRBJ1-1, with D maybe TRBD1 (5 bases). The CDR3 is 16 amino acids. Germline CDR1 and CDR2: MDHEN and SYDVKM. Trimming shortened V by 2 bases and J by 3 bases, and 16 bases separated the two germline ends. CDR3 loop: CASSLHEDSPDTEAFF. The CDR3 nucleotides read TGTGCCAGCAGTTTACACGAAGACAGCCCGGACACTGAAGCTTTCTTT.

This CDR3 reads CASSFMRATTRDEQFF. The CDR3, as DNA: TGTGCCAGCAGTTTCATGCGGGCCACGACCAGGGATGAGCAGTTCTTC. The rearrangement uses TRBV28 and TRBJ2-1, with D perhaps being TRBD1 or TRBD2 (5 bases each). CDR1 and CDR2 from the germline V gene are MDHEN and SYDVKM. This CDR3 spans 16 amino acids. V lost 3 bases, J lost 8 bases, and 20 bases lay in between.